These 32 T cell receptor beta chains came from one sample sequenced in a study of T cell responses to AZD1222 COVID-19 vaccine. Profiling relied on immunoSEQ multiplex PCR, and the TCRdb table lists in-frame clones only, not all of them. The data show approximately 100,000 clones, 75% to 90% seen once. This material consisted of peripheral blood, taken on day 0 of AZD1222 vaccination. These receptors were collected from an adult in good health.

V and J are TRBV24-1 and TRBJ2-1; D may be TRBD1 (6 bases). With 5 bases removed from V and 4 bases from J, the gap between germline ends came to 11 bases. CDR1 is KGHDR and CDR2 is SFDVKD in the germline V gene. This CDR3 is 14 amino acids long. The CDR3 DNA follows: TGTGCCACCAGTGTGATGGGGGCGTACAATGAGCAGTTCTTC. This gives the protein CATSVMGAYNEQFF.

This sequence joins TRBV15 and TRBJ2-7; 7 positions match TRBD2. Germline CDR1 LNHNV, CDR2 YYDKDF (reference sequence). Losses at the gene ends were 3 bases for V and 1 base for J; bases not matched to a gene: 9. The CDR3 is 16 amino acids. The CDR3 here is CATSSKEGRGSYEQYF. The CDR3 region has the DNA TGTGCCACCAGCAGCAAAGAAGGGAGGGGTTCCTACGAGCAGTACTTC. The full variable domain, with the rest looked up from reference TRBV15 and TRBJ2-7, is DAMVIQNPRYQVTQFGKPVTLSCSQTLNHNVMYWYQQKSSQAPKLLFHYYDKDFNNEADTPDNFQSRRPNTSFCFLDIRSPGLGDTAMYLCATSSKEGRGSYEQYFGPGTRLTVT.

The chain recombines TRBV4-3 with TRBJ1-4; 7 nucleotides align to TRBD1. The CDR3 consists of 16 residues. Looked up from germline, CDR1 is LGHNA and CDR2 is YSLEER. J lost 8 bases, V lost 0 bases, and 9 bases had no gene match. The CDR3 DNA reads TGCGCCAGCAGCCAAGAATATAGACAGGGAGGGGAAAAACTGTTTTTT. It codes for CASSQEYRQGGEKLFF.

This chain uses TRBV5-8 with TRBJ1-2, with 9 bases fitting TRBD1. CDR3 size: 13 residues. Germline CDR1 SGHTS, CDR2 YDEGEE. V lost 3 bases, J lost 6 bases, and 3 bases stayed unmatched. The CDR3 region is CASSSGQGDGYTF. In DNA form, the CDR3 reads TGTGCCAGCAGCTCGGGACAGGGAGATGGCTACACCTTC.

This clone was counted once. The chain employs TRBV5-1 and TRBJ2-2; 9 nucleotides align to TRBD1. From germline, CDR1 is SGHRS and CDR2 YFSETQ. The CDR3 covers 16 residues. The V segment lost 4 bases and the J segment 2 bases; nucleotides outside the gene matches: 6. CDR3 region: CASSVTGGANTGELFF. For the CDR3, the DNA is TGCGCCAGCAGCGTCACAGGGGGCGCAAACACCGGGGAGCTGTTTTTT.

The V gene is TRBV10-3, the J gene TRBJ2-3; unclear D gene. The germline V and J ends were trimmed by 4 bases and 10 bases, with 12 bases remaining between them. The CDR3 has 12 residues. The germline V gene encodes CDR1 ENHRY and CDR2 SYGVKD. The DNA of the CDR3 is TGTGCCATCAGTGGACTGGCCTCGGCGCAGTATTTT. The encoded protein is CAISGLASAQYF.

This clone showed up many times. The chain has TRBV6-4 and TRBJ2-3; TRBD2 agrees at 12 bases. Germline CDR1 and CDR2: MRHNA and SNTAGT. The J segment lost 4 bases and the V segment lost 5 bases, leaving 7 bases of the junction unmatched. The CDR3 consists of 16 residues. The CDR3 protein is CASSPVPSGGADTQYF. DNA of the CDR3: TGTGCCAGCAGTCCAGTCCCTAGCGGGGGGGCAGATACGCAGTATTTT.

The chain uses TRBV4-3 and TRBJ1-6; D is ambiguous. Germline V gives CDR1 LGHNA, CDR2 YSLEER. The CDR3 contains 17 residues. V lost 0 bases and J lost 2, with 11 bases in between. This CDR3 reads CASSQDRSSTYNSPLHF. CDR3 DNA sequence: TGCGCCAGCAGCCAAGATCGGTCTAGTACCTATAATTCACCCCTCCACTTT.

In its sample, this clone was seen once. V is TRBV28 and J is TRBJ1-1; D gene ambiguous. Germline V gene sequence: CDR1 MDHEN, CDR2 SYDVKM. V was cut by 3 bases and J by 10 bases, with 12 bases left in between. This CDR3 is built from 12 residues. In nucleotides, the CDR3 is TGTGCCAGCAGTTTTTCGGTTGTCGGAGCTTTCTTT. Its translation is CASSFSVVGAFF.

This clone has just a few counts. J is TRBJ2-3 and V is TRBV7-2; 9 bases match TRBD2. V lost 5 bases and J lost 4; bases outside the gene matches: 4. This CDR3 is 14 amino acids long. CDR1 SGHTA and CDR2 FQGNSA come from the germline V gene. CDR3 coding DNA: TGTGCCAGCAGCCGGACTAGCGAAGCAGATACGCAGTATTTT. Translation: CASSRTSEADTQYF.

The count of this clone is one. The chain combines TRBV7-8 with TRBJ1-5, with D possibly matching TRBD1 (6 bases). Trimming left V 8 bases short and J 5 bases short, with 22 bases between. The germline CDR1 and CDR2 sequences are SGHVS and FQNEAQ. This CDR3 is built from 16 residues. The CDR3 DNA follows: TGTGCCAGCGGACTGGAACCGGGACATTTATATCAGCCCCAGCATTTT. Encoded protein: CASGLEPGHLYQPQHF.

The chain carries TRBV10-3 and TRBJ1-5, with TRBD1 as a possible D gene (5 bases). The CDR3 spans 15 residues. Per germline, CDR1 ENHRY and CDR2 SYGVKD. The V and J ends lost 6 bases and 2 bases respectively, with 14 bases between them. CDR3 sequence (DNA): TGTGCCATCAGCACACAGGTCGGGGGCAATCAGCCCCAGCATTTT. It codes for CAISTQVGGNQPQHF.

The chain employs TRBV5-1 and TRBJ2-5, with D possibly TRBD1 on 5 matching bases. V dropped 1 base and J dropped 5 bases, with 12 bases sitting between them. Germline assignment: CDR1 SGHRS and CDR2 YFSETQ. The CDR3 is 14 residues long. The CDR3 region has the DNA TGCGCCAGCAGCTTGCCAGGGCCCCCCGAGACCCAGTACTTC. It yields the protein CASSLPGPPETQYF.

The V gene is TRBV7-2, the J gene TRBJ2-3, with unresolved D. CDR1 SGHTA and CDR2 FQGNSA come from the germline V gene. Trimming removed 3 bases at V and 4 bases at J, with 8 bases between. This CDR3 is built from 13 residues. In nucleotides, the CDR3 is TGTGCCAGCAGCTTTGAGACGGCAGATACGCAGTATTTT. This translates into CASSFETADTQYF.

The genes are TRBV7-2 and TRBJ2-5, with TRBD1 matching over 11 bases. Germline lookup yields CDR1 SGHTA and CDR2 FQGNSA. This CDR3 spans 15 amino acids. Trimming at V came to 3 bases and at J to 2 bases, leaving 2 bases not matched to a gene. CDR3 bases: TGTGCCAGCAGCTTTGGGACAGGGGGGCAAGAGACCCAGTACTTC. The encoded protein is CASSFGTGGQETQYF. The full variable domain, with the rest looked up from reference TRBV7-2 and TRBJ2-5, is GAGVSQSPSNKVTEKGKDVELRCDPISGHTALYWYRQSLGQGLEFLIYFQGNSAPDKSGLPSDRFSAERTGGSVSTLTIQRTQQEDSAVYLCASSFGTGGQETQYFGPGTRLLVL.

The rearrangement links TRBV27 to TRBJ1-5, with 7 bases that match TRBD1. Germline V CDR1 and CDR2: MNHEY, SMNVEV (reference sequence). The length of the CDR3 is 15 residues. Trimming took 4 bases from V and 7 from J; bases not matched to a gene: 10. Here the CDR3 reads CASSSIHRGQQPQHF. CDR3 coding DNA: TGTGCCAGCAGTTCGATCCACAGGGGTCAGCAGCCCCAGCATTTT.

V and J are TRBV19 and TRBJ2-2, with no clear D. CDR3 length equals 13 residues. V was pared by 0 bases and J by 7 bases, with 6 bases between. Looked up from germline, CDR1 is LNHDA and CDR2 is SQIVND (reference sequence). This chain's CDR3 is CASSIEGIGELFF. CDR3 DNA sequence: TGTGCCAGTAGTATAGAGGGGATCGGGGAGCTGTTTTTT.

The J gene is TRBJ1-5, the V gene TRBV19; a weak D match, TRBD1 (5 bases). The CDR3 loop spans 12 amino acids. CDR1 and CDR2 (germline): LNHDA, SQIVND (reference sequence). V lost 1 base and J 9 bases, leaving 7 bases between the germline ends. Here the CDR3 reads CASSIVGGPQHF. The CDR3 bases are TGTGCCAGTAGTATAGTGGGGGGGCCCCAGCATTTT.

The chain links TRBV28 to TRBJ1-3; TRBD1 matches at 9 bases. CDR3 length: 15 amino acids. The V segment lost 7 bases and the J segment 2 bases; nucleotides outside the gene matches: 6. The germline gives CDR1 MDHEN, CDR2 SYDVKM. For the CDR3, the DNA is TGTGCCAGCATCGCCGGGACAGGGCCTGGAAACACCATATATTTT. It translates to CASIAGTGPGNTIYF.

The table lists this clone with a count of one. The rearrangement uses TRBV19 and TRBJ2-7; 7 bases are shared with TRBD1. The J segment lost 4 bases and the V segment lost 8 bases, leaving 2 bases of the junction unmatched. Looked up from germline, CDR1 is LNHDA and CDR2 is SQIVND (reference sequence). The CDR3 has 11 amino acids. CDR3 amino acids: CASEGAYEQYF. In nucleotides, the CDR3 is TGTGCCAGTGAGGGGGCTTACGAGCAGTACTTC.

J is TRBJ1-2 and V is TRBV6-6; 9 bases are a match to TRBD1. V dropped 2 bases and J dropped 2; count of bases not matched to a gene: 6. The CDR3 contains 16 residues. Germline CDR1 and CDR2: MNHNY and SVGAGI (reference sequence). The CDR3 DNA follows: TGTGCCAGCAGTTACCGTCTAGGACAGGGGAACTATGGCTACACCTTC. It specifies CASSYRLGQGNYGYTF.

The V gene is TRBV14, the J gene TRBJ1-6; no clear D gene. Per germline, CDR1 SGHDN and CDR2 FVKESK. The CDR3 is made up of 13 amino acids. The ends were cut back, 0 bases at V and 7 bases at J, with 4 bases in the middle. The CDR3 sequence is CASSQEANSPLHF. The CDR3 DNA reads as TGTGCCAGCAGCCAAGAGGCGAATTCACCCCTCCACTTT.

The rearrangement links TRBV7-8 to TRBJ1-2, with unresolved D. Germline V gene lookup returns CDR1 SGHVS and CDR2 FQNEAQ. V lost 5 bases and J lost 1, with 5 bases in between. This CDR3 spans 12 amino acids. The CDR3 region has the DNA TGTGCCAGCAGCCCAGATAACTATGGCTACACCTTC. Its protein product is CASSPDNYGYTF.

CDR3 sequence: CASSLEGGTGELFF. The CDR3 bases are TGCGCCAGCAGCTTGGAGGGGGGCACCGGGGAGCTGTTTTTT. The rearrangement links TRBV5-1 to TRBJ2-2; the D call may be TRBD1 or TRBD2 (6 bases each). Deletions cut 0 bases from V and 4 bases from J, with 7 bases between. Germline V gene lookup returns CDR1 SGHRS and CDR2 YFSETQ. The CDR3 totals 14 residues.

The chain joins TRBV10-2 to TRBJ2-7; perhaps TRBD2 as D (5 bases). CDR3 length equals 14 residues. CDR1 and CDR2 from the germline V gene are WSHSY and SAAADI. Trimming removed 4 bases at V and 2 bases at J, with 12 bases between. Here the CDR3 DNA reads TGCGCCAGCAGTGCGACGGGAAACCCCTACGAGCAGTACTTC. Translation gives CASSATGNPYEQYF.

A single count supports this clone. This chain joins TRBV2 and TRBJ1-4; 7 bases match TRBD1. The germline V gene encodes CDR1 SNHLY and CDR2 FYNNEI. The CDR3 has 15 residues. V dropped 6 bases and J dropped 3; count of bases not matched to a gene: 7. CDR3 sequence reads: CASSPRQGSNEKLFF. The CDR3 DNA reads as TGTGCCAGCAGCCCAAGACAGGGTTCTAATGAAAAACTGTTTTTT.

The chain recombines TRBV7-9 with TRBJ2-7, with D unclear. The V and J ends lost 1 base and 4 bases respectively, with 5 bases between them. Germline V gene sequence: CDR1 SEHNR, CDR2 FQNEAQ (reference sequence). The CDR3 has 12 amino acids. CDR3 sequence: CASSLVDYEQYF. CDR3 bases: TGTGCCAGCAGCTTAGTTGATTACGAGCAGTACTTC.

Concerning this clone itself: Sequence at one end of the junction differs from germline and may be a read error. The gene calls are TRBV11-2 and TRBJ2-2, with TRBD2 as a possible D gene (5 bases). The CDR3 has 16 amino acids. Germline loops: CDR1 SGHAT, CDR2 FQNNGV. The CDR3 here is CASSIDYSSNTGELFF. The CDR3 DNA reads TGTGCCAGCAGCATAGACTATTCGTCTAACACCGGGGAGCTGTTTTTT.

This chain joins TRBV6-5 and TRBJ2-4; the D gene could be TRBD1 or TRBD2 (6 bases each). The CDR3 runs 15 residues. From germline, CDR1 is MNHEY and CDR2 SVGAGI. V was trimmed by 4 bases and J by 3 bases, leaving 13 bases between them. The DNA for the CDR3 is TGTGCCAGCAGTTCTGGAGGGGGTGTCAAAAACATTCAGTACTTC. The encoded protein is CASSSGGGVKNIQYF.

The chain couples TRBV10-3 to TRBJ1-5, with TRBD1 identical over 7 bases. In germline, CDR1 is ENHRY, CDR2 SYGVKD. J lost 8 bases, V lost 0 bases, and 4 bases had no gene match. CDR3 length equals 14 residues. The CDR3 protein is CAISESVGGEPQHF. The CDR3 DNA follows: TGTGCCATCAGTGAGTCTGTAGGGGGCGAGCCCCAGCATTTT.

A single count supports this clone. The V and J genes are TRBV18 and TRBJ2-7; TRBD1 is a possible D gene (7 bases). Between the trimmed V and J ends, which lost 0 bases and 7 bases, there was a span of 16 bases. Germline CDR1 is KGHSH and CDR2 is LQKENI. CDR3 length: 15 amino acids. The CDR3 nucleotides are TGTGCCAGCTCACCACCCGGGACTTTACAGGGGGAGCAGTACTTC. It specifies CASSPPGTLQGEQYF. Full variable domain (remainder filled in from reference TRBV18 and TRBJ2-7): NAGVMQNPRHLVRRRGQEARLRCSPMKGHSHVYWYRQLPEEGLKFMVYLQKENIIDESGMPKERFSAEFPKEGPSILRIQQVVRGDSAAYFCASSPPGTLQGEQYFGPGTRLTVT.

This sequence joins TRBV7-9 and TRBJ2-1; TRBD1 matches 7 bases. CDR1 is SEHNR and CDR2 is FQNEAQ in the germline V gene (reference sequence). This CDR3 is 16 amino acids long. Germline trimming cut 0 bases from V and 6 bases from J; bases unmatched to any gene: 8. In nucleotides, the CDR3 is TGTGCCAGCAGCTTAGCTGAGGGGGCGAGGGGCAATGAGCAGTTCTTC. It codes for CASSLAEGARGNEQFF. Complete variable domain (other parts from reference TRBV7-9 and TRBJ2-1): DTGVSQNPRHKITKRGQNVTFRCDPISEHNRLYWYRQTLGQGPEFLTYFQNEAQLEKSRLLSDRFSAERPKGSFSTLEIQRTEQGDSAMYLCASSLAEGARGNEQFFGPGTRLTVL.